This TCR beta chain was observed in a study of CD8+ T cells in alopecia areata. The overall study: Patients received oral tofacitinib, 5 to 10 mg twice daily, for moderate-to-severe alopecia areata.

cDNA prepared by RNA extraction and subsequent reverse transcription served as the template for sequencing. Only in-frame clones appear in the TCRdb table, and some are missing; sequencing was by immunoSEQ multiplex PCR. The repertoire includes 140,000 to 150,000 clones, around 86% of them detected once, and around 15% sits in the top ten. CDR3 length equals 16 residues. CDR1 and CDR2 (germline): GTSNPN, SVGIG (reference sequence). Trimming removed 1 base from V and 1 base from J, with 14 bases in between. The sequence was obtained from a human donor with alopecia areata. This chain uses TRBV30 with TRBJ2-1; D is possibly TRBD1 (5 bases). The starting material was CD8+ T cells sorted from blood, obtained at week 0. Here the CDR3 reads CAWSGQGAVSYNEQFF. The DNA for the CDR3 is TGTGCCTGGAGTGGACAAGGGGCCGTATCCTACAATGAGCAGTTCTTC. Full variable domain (remainder filled in from reference TRBV30 and TRBJ2-1): SQTIHQWPATLVQPVGSPLSLECTVEGTSNPNLYWYRQAAGRGLQLLFYSVGIGQISSEVPQNLSASRPQDRQFILSSKKLLLSDSGFYLCAWSGQGAVSYNEQFFGPGTRLTVL.